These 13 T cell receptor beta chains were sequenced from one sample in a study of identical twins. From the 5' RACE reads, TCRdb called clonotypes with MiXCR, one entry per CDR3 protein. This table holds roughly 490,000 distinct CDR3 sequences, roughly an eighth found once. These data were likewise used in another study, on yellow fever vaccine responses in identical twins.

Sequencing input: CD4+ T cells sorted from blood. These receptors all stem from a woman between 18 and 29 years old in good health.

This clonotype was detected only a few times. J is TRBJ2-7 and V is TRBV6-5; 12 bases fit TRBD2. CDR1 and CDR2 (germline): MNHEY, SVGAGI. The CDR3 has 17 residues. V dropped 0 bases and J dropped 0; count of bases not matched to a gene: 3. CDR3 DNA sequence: TGTGCCAGCAGTTACTCAGGGACTAGCGGGTTCTCCTACGAGCAGTACTTC. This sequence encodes CASSYSGTSGFSYEQYF.

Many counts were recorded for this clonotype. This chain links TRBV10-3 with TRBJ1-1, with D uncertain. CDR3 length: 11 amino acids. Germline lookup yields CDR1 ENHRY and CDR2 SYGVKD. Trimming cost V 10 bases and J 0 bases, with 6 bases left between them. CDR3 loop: CATLVNTEAFF. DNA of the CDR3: TGTGCCACCCTAGTGAACACTGAAGCTTTCTTT.

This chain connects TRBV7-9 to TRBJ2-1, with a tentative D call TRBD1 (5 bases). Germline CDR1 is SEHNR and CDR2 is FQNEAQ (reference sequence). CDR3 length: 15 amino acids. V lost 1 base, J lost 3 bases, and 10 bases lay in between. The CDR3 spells CASSLDGASYNEQFF. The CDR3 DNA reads TGTGCCAGCAGCTTAGATGGGGCAAGCTACAATGAGCAGTTCTTC.

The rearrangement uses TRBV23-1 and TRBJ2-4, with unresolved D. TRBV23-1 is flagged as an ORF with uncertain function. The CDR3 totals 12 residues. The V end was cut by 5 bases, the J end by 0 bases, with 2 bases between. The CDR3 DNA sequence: TGCGCCAGCAGTAAAGCCAAAAACATTCAGTACTTC. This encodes CASSKAKNIQYF.

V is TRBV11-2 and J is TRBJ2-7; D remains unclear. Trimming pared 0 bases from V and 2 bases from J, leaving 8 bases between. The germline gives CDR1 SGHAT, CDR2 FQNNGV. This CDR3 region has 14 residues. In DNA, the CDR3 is TGTGCCAGCAGCTTAGACGGGTACCCCTACGAGCAGTACTTC. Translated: CASSLDGYPYEQYF.

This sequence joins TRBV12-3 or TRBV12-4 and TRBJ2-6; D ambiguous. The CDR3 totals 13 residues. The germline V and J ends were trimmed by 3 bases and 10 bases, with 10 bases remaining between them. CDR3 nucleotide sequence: TGTGCCAGCAGTTTCACTTTGGGGAACGTCCTGACTTTC. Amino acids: CASSFTLGNVLTF.

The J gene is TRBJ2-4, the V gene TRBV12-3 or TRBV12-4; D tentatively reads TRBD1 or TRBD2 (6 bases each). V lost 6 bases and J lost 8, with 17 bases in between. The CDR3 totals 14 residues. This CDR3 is CASSPTGALDIQYF. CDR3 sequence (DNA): TGTGCCAGCAGCCCAACGGGGGCGCTGGACATTCAGTACTTC.

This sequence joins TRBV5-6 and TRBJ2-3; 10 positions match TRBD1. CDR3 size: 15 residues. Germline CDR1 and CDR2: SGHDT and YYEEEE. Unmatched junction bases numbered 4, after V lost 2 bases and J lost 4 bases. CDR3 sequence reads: CASSFGDRGADTQYF. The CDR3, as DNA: TGTGCCAGCAGCTTTGGGGACAGGGGAGCAGATACGCAGTATTTT.

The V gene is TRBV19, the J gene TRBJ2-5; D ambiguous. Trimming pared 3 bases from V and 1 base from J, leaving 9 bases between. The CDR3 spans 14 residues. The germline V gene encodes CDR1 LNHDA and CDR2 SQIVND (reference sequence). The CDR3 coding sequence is TGTGCCAGTAGTATCGTGGCTACCCAAGAGACCCAGTACTTC. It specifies CASSIVATQETQYF.

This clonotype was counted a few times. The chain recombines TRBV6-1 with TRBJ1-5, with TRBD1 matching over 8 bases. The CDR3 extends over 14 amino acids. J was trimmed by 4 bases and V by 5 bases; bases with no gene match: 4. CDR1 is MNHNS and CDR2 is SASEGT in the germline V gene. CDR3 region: CASSRTGTNQPQHF. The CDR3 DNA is TGTGCCAGCAGTAGGACAGGGACGAATCAGCCCCAGCATTTT.

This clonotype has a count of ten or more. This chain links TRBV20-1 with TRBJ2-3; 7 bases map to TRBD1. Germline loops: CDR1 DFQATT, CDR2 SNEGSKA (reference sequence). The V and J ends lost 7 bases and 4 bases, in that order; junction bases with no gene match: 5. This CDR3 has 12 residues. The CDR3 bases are TGCAGTGTTCAGGGGGACGCAGATACGCAGTATTTT. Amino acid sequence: CSVQGDADTQYF.

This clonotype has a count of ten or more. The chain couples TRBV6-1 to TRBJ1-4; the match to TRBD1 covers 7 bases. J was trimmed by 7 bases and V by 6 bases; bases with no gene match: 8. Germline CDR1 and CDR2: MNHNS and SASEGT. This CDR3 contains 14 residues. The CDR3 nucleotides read TGTGCCAGCAGAGCAGGGGGTGTAGGTGAAAAACTGTTTTTT. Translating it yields CASRAGGVGEKLFF.

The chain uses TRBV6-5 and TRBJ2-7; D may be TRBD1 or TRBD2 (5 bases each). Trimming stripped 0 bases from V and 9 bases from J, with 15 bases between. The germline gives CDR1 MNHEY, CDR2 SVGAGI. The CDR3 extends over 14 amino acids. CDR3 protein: CASSYSRDQNAQYF. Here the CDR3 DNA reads TGTGCCAGCAGTTACTCCCGGGACCAGAATGCGCAGTACTTC.